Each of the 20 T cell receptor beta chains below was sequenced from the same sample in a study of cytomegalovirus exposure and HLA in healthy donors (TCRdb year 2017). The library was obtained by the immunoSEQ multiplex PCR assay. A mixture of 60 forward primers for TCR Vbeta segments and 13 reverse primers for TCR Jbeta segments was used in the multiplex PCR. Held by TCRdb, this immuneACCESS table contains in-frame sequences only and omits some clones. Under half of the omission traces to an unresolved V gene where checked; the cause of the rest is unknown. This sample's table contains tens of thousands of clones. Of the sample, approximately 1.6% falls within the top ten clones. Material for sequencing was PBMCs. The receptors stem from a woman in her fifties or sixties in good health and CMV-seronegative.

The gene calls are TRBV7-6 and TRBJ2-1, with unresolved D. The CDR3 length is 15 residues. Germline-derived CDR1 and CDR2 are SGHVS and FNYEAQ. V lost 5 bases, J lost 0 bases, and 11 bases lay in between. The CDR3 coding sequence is TGTGCCAGCAGCGGCCGGAGTTTCTCCTACAATGAGCAGTTCTTC. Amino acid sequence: CASSGRSFSYNEQFF.

The CDR3 loop is CASRGTGSNQPQHF. As DNA, the CDR3 is TGCGCCAGCAGGGGGACAGGGAGCAATCAGCCCCAGCATTTT. The gene calls are TRBV4-1 and TRBJ1-5, with 9 bases that match TRBD1. This CDR3 is 14 amino acids long. Trimming removed 6 bases from V and 1 base from J; junction bases left unmatched: 1. Germline lookup yields CDR1 MGHRA and CDR2 YSYEKL.

For the CDR3, the DNA is TGTGCCAGCAGCTTAGTTAGGACAGGGGGCGAAAAACTGTTTTTT. Its protein is CASSLVRTGGEKLFF. The V and J genes are TRBV7-8 and TRBJ1-4; 11 positions agree with TRBD1. CDR3 size: 15 residues. The V and J ends lost 1 base and 8 bases, in that order; junction bases with no gene match: 3. CDR1 is SGHVS, CDR2 FQNEAQ, per germline.

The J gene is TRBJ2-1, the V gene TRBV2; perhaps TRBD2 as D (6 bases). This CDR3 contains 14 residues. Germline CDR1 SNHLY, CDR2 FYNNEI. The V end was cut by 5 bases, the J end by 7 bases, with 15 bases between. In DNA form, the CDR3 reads TGTGCCAGCAGTCAGACTAGTCGAGGGAATGAGCAGTTCTTC. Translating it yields CASSQTSRGNEQFF.

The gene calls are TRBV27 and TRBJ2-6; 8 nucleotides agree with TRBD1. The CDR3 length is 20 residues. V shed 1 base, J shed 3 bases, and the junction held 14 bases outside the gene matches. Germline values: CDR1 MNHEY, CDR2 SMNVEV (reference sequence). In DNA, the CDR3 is TGTGCCAGCAGTTTATATGCCCAAAGGACAGGGTTCTTTGGGGCCAACGTCCTGACTTTC. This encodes CASSLYAQRTGFFGANVLTF.

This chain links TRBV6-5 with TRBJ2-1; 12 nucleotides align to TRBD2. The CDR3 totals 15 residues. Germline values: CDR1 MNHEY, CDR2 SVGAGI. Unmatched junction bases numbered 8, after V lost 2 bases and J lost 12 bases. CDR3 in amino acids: CASSYRLAGDPSQFF. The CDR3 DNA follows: TGTGCCAGCAGTTACCGACTAGCGGGAGATCCCTCGCAGTTCTTC.

CDR3 nucleotides: TGCGCCAGCAGCTTGGGGACTAGCGTCTCCTACGAGCAGTACTTC. It translates to CASSLGTSVSYEQYF. The chain is built from TRBV5-1 and TRBJ2-7; TRBD2 agrees at 9 bases. CDR3 length: 15 amino acids. Per germline, CDR1 SGHRS and CDR2 YFSETQ. V lost 0 bases to trimming and J lost 0 bases; unmatched junction nucleotides: 1.

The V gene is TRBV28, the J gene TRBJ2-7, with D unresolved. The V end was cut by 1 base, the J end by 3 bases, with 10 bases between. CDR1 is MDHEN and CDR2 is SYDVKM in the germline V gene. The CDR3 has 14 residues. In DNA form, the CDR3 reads TGTGCCAGCAGTTTATTGGGTCCTAGCTACGAGCAGTACTTC. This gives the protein CASSLLGPSYEQYF.

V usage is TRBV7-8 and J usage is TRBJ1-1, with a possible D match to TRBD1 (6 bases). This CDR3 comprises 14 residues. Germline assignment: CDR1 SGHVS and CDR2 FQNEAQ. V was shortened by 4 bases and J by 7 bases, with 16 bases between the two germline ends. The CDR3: CASSSPSGGVEAFF. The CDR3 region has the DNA TGTGCCAGCAGCTCCCCCTCGGGGGGCGTTGAAGCTTTCTTT.

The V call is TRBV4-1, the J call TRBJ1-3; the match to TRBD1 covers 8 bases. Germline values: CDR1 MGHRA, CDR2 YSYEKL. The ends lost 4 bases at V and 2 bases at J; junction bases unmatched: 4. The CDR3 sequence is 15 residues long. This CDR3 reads CASSPDRGTGNTIYF. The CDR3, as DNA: TGCGCCAGCAGCCCAGACAGGGGAACTGGAAACACCATATATTTT.

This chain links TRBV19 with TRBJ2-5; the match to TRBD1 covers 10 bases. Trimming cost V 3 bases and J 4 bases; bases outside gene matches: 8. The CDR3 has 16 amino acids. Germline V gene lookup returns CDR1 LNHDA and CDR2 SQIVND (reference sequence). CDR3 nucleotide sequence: TGTGCCAGTAGTATTTCGACAGGGGGCGCGGGAGAGACCCAGTACTTC. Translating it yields CASSISTGGAGETQYF.

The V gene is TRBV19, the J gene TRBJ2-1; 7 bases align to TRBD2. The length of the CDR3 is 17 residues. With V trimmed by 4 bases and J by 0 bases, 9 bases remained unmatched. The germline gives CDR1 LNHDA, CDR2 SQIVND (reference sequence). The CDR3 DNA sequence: TGTGCCAGTAGTAGGACCGGGACTAAGAGCTCCTACAATGAGCAGTTCTTC. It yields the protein CASSRTGTKSSYNEQFF. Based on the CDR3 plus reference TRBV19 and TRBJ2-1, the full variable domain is DGGITQSPKYLFRKEGQNVTLSCEQNLNHDAMYWYRQDPGQGLRLIYYSQIVNDFQKGDIAEGYSVSREKKESFPLTVTSAQKNPTAFYLCASSRTGTKSSYNEQFFGPGTRLTVL.

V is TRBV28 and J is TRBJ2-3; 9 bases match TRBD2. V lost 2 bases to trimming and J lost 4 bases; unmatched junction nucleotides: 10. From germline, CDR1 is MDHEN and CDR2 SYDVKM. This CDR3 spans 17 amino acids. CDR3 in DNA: TGTGCCAGCAGTTTAGGCGCGAGGACTAGCGTCTCAGATACGCAGTATTTT. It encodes CASSLGARTSVSDTQYF.

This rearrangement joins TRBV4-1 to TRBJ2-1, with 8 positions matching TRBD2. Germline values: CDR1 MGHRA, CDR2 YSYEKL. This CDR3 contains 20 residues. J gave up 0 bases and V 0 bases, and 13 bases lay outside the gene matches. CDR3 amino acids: CASSQESRQVGTSSYNEQFF. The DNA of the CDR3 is TGCGCCAGCAGCCAAGAGTCCCGACAGGTTGGGACTAGCTCCTACAATGAGCAGTTCTTC.

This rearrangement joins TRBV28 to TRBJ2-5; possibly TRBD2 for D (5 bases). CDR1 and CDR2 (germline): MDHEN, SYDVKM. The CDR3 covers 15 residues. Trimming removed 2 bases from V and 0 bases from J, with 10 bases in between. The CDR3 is CASSLAAAHQETQYF. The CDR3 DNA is TGTGCCAGCAGTTTAGCAGCGGCCCACCAAGAGACCCAGTACTTC.

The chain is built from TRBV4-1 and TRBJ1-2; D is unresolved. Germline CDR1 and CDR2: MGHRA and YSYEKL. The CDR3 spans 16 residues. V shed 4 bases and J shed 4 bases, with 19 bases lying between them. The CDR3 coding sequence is TGCGCCAGCAGCCCGGGGTCTGGAGGCGGCGGCTATGGCTACACCTTC. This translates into CASSPGSGGGGYGYTF.

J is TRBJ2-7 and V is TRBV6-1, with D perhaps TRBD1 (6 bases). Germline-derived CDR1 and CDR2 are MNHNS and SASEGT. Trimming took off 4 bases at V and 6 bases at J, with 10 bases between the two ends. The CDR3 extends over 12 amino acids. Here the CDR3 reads CASSGTVSEQYF. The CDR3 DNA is TGTGCCAGCAGTGGGACAGTCTCCGAGCAGTACTTC.

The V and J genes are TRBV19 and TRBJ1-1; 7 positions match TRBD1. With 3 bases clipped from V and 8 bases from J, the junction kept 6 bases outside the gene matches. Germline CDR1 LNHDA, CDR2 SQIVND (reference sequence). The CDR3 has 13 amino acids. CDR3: CASSIRGQGEAFF. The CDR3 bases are TGTGCCAGTAGTATTAGGGGGCAGGGCGAAGCTTTCTTT.

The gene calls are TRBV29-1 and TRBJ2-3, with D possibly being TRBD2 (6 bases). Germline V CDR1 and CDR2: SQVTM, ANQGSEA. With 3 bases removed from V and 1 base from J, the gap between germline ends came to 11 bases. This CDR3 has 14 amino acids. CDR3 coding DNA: TGCAGCGTTGACTTAGCGGACCGCACAGATACGCAGTATTTT. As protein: CSVDLADRTDTQYF.

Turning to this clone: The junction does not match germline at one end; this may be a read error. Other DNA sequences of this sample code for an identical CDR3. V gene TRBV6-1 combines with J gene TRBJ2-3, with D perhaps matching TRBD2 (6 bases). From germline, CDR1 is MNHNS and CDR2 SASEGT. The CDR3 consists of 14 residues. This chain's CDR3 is CASNRRDITDTQYF. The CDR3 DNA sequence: TGTGCCAGCAACCGGCGGGATATCACAGATACACAGTATTTT.